This T cell receptor (beta chain) was documented in a study of T cells in Graves' hyperthyroidism and ophthalmopathy. The table lists this clonotype with a few counts. Amplification yielded TCR beta CDR3 regions, with RNA transcripts as the source. TCR CDR3 regions were first amplified by RT-PCR with HTBI primers. TCRdb re-called the multiplex PCR reads through MiXCR, storing one row per CDR3 protein. Of roughly 240,000 distinct CDR3 sequences detected, around 17% appear once; the ten largest clones hold around 30%. The V and J ends lost 3 bases and 0 bases, in that order; junction bases with no gene match: 7. CDR1 and CDR2 from the germline V gene are KGHSH and LQKENI. This CDR3 comprises 18 residues.

Sample: blood. This receptor was obtained from a woman under 30 with Graves' ophthalmopathy. The chain employs TRBV18 and TRBJ2-6, with 8 bases fitting TRBD2. CDR3 protein: CASSPTGRGYSGANVLTF. The CDR3 DNA follows: TGTGCCAGCTCACCCACCGGGAGGGGTTACTCTGGGGCCAACGTCCTGACTTTC.